The 20 T cell receptor beta chains listed next were all sequenced from one sample in a study of cytomegalovirus exposure and HLA in healthy donors (TCRdb year 2017). Libraries were made using the immunoSEQ multiplex PCR assay. For the multiplex PCR, a mixture combining 60 forward primers for TCR Vbeta segments and 13 reverse primers for TCR Jbeta segments was used. In its TCRdb copy, this immuneACCESS table keeps in-frame sequences only and misses some clones. Where compared with another copy, unresolved V genes explain less than half of these, and the others have no known cause. The sample yields some 99,000 clones; around 73% were counted once. The ten most abundant clones make up under 8.5% of the sample. Sequencing was done on a sample of PBMCs. These receptors were taken from a man aged 40-49 years in good health and CMV-seronegative.

The rearrangement joins TRBV2 to TRBJ2-7; maybe TRBD2 (7 bases). Germline lookup yields CDR1 SNHLY and CDR2 FYNNEI. The germline V and J ends were trimmed by 11 bases and 0 bases, with 26 bases remaining between them. There are 17 residues in the CDR3. The CDR3 loop is CARTGGRRYRASYEQYF. The CDR3 nucleotides read TGTGCCCGAACCGGGGGGAGGCGTTACAGGGCCTCCTACGAGCAGTACTTC.

As concerns this clone: The CDR3 carries no conserved terminal phenylalanine or tryptophan, so it likely arises from a read error. This rearrangement joins TRBV11-1 to TRBJ1-2; TRBD1 matches 7 bases. Germline V gene data show CDR1 as SGHAT and CDR2 as FQDESV (reference sequence). This CDR3 has 14 residues. V was pared by 6 bases and J by 7 bases, with 11 bases of the junction left unmatched. The CDR3 DNA reads as TGTGCCAGCAGTGGTTGGACAGGCGAAATTGGCTACACCCTC. This codes for CASSGWTGEIGYTL.

J is TRBJ2-1 and V is TRBV23-1, with TRBD2 matching 11 bases. TRBV23-1 carries the ORF label, with uncertain function. V trimming: 1 base; J trimming: 2 bases; junction bases outside the gene matches: 13. This CDR3 has 20 residues. CDR3 nucleotide sequence: TGCGCCAGCAGTCAATGGCCCGTAGCGGGGGGGCCTCAAGCCTACAATGAGCAGTTCTTC. Translating it yields CASSQWPVAGGPQAYNEQFF.

This chain links TRBV6-7 with TRBJ2-7; D is unclear. TRBV6-7 is recorded as an ORF, its role being uncertain. CDR3 length equals 12 residues. V lost 2 bases to trimming and J lost 6 bases, with 8 bases between them. In nucleotides, the CDR3 is TGTGCCAGCAGTTACCGTGTGCGCGAGCAGTACTTC. Protein sequence: CASSYRVREQYF.

V usage is TRBV7-2 and J usage is TRBJ1-2, with 10 bases fitting TRBD1. V was clipped by 5 bases and J by 7 bases; unmatched bases: 7. The CDR3 spans 14 residues. Germline CDR1 reads SGHTA; CDR2 reads FQGNSA. The DNA for the CDR3 is TGTGCCAGCAGCAGCCCCGACAGGGGGCTTGGCTACACCTTC. Residues: CASSSPDRGLGYTF.

This clone was counted between two and nine times. This chain uses TRBV5-5 with TRBJ2-1; 8 nucleotides line up with TRBD1. V gave up 0 bases and J gave up 2 bases; unmatched junction bases: 4. Germline V gene data show CDR1 as SGHKS and CDR2 as YYEKEE (reference sequence). CDR3 length: 16 residues. The CDR3 coding sequence is TGTGCCAGCAGCTTGGGTGGGACAGGCCCCTACAATGAGCAGTTCTTC. Encoded protein: CASSLGGTGPYNEQFF.

This chain connects TRBV18 to TRBJ1-1, with D unresolved. Germline values: CDR1 KGHSH, CDR2 LQKENI. This CDR3 spans 15 amino acids. Trimming took 1 base from V and 0 from J, leaving 9 bases between them. CDR3 sequence (DNA): TGTGCCAGCTCACCACGAAGCGGGATGAACACTGAAGCTTTCTTT. This sequence encodes CASSPRSGMNTEAFF.

V and J are TRBV15 and TRBJ2-7; 7 bases align to TRBD1. V was clipped by 0 bases and J by 6 bases; unmatched bases: 5. Germline CDR1 is LNHNV and CDR2 is YYDKDF (reference sequence). The CDR3 is made up of 14 amino acids. CDR3 residues: CATSRDGTVTEQYF. The CDR3 DNA follows: TGTGCCACCAGCAGAGATGGGACAGTGACCGAGCAGTACTTC. Looking up the rest from reference TRBV15 and TRBJ2-7 gives the full variable domain: DAMVIQNPRYQVTQFGKPVTLSCSQTLNHNVMYWYQQKSSQAPKLLFHYYDKDFNNEADTPDNFQSRRPNTSFCFLDIRSPGLGDTAMYLCATSRDGTVTEQYFGPGTRLTVT.

The gene calls are TRBV27 and TRBJ1-6; a weak D match, TRBD1 (6 bases). V was shortened by 5 bases and J by 4 bases, with 21 bases between the two germline ends. Germline lookup yields CDR1 MNHEY and CDR2 SMNVEV (reference sequence). This CDR3 contains 18 residues. CDR3 loop: CASSPQGTRVFYNSPLHF. The CDR3 nucleotides read TGTGCCAGCAGTCCGCAGGGGACAAGGGTCTTTTATAATTCACCCCTCCACTTT.

CDR3 DNA: TGTGCCAGCAGGCCGCAAGCGGGGGACACCGGGGAGCTGTTTTTT. As protein: CASRPQAGDTGELFF. The V gene is TRBV6-4, the J gene TRBJ2-2, with TRBD2 matching 8 bases. Germline CDR1 reads MRHNA; CDR2 reads SNTAGT. V dropped 6 bases and J dropped 3; count of bases not matched to a gene: 6. The CDR3 has 15 amino acids.

This clone was recorded a few times. This chain links TRBV30 with TRBJ1-2, with 7 bases that match TRBD1. Germline V gene lookup returns CDR1 GTSNPN and CDR2 SVGIG (reference sequence). With 1 base clipped from V and 8 bases from J, the junction kept 4 bases outside the gene matches. The CDR3 sequence is 12 residues long. CDR3 in amino acids: CAWSEQGWGYTF. The CDR3 bases are TGTGCCTGGAGTGAACAGGGGTGGGGCTACACCTTC. Based on the CDR3 plus reference TRBV30 and TRBJ1-2, the full variable domain is SQTIHQWPATLVQPVGSPLSLECTVEGTSNPNLYWYRQAAGRGLQLLFYSVGIGQISSEVPQNLSASRPQDRQFILSSKKLLLSDSGFYLCAWSEQGWGYTFGSGTRLTVV.

The chain combines TRBV7-2 with TRBJ2-5, with 8 bases identical to TRBD1. The CDR3 contains 14 residues. Germline V gene sequence: CDR1 SGHTA, CDR2 FQGNSA. The J segment lost 5 bases and the V segment lost 6 bases, leaving 8 bases of the junction unmatched. The CDR3 DNA is TGTGCCAGCAGTAAGACAGGGGTTGACGAGACCCAGTACTTC. This translates into CASSKTGVDETQYF.

The V and J genes are TRBV5-1 and TRBJ2-1, with TRBD2 matching 9 bases. The germline gives CDR1 SGHRS, CDR2 YFSETQ. This CDR3 spans 16 amino acids. V shed 3 bases and J 4 bases; nucleotides not matched to a gene: 8. In DNA, the CDR3 is TGCGCCAGCAGCTCTGAGCGGGGGGCGGGTTACAATGAGCAGTTCTTC. Protein sequence: CASSSERGAGYNEQFF.

V gene TRBV5-4 combines with J gene TRBJ2-6; 11 bases align to TRBD1. This CDR3 is 18 amino acids long. V lost 3 bases, J lost 2 bases, and 7 bases stayed unmatched. The germline V gene encodes CDR1 SGHNT and CDR2 YYREEE (reference sequence). DNA for the CDR3: TGTGCCAGCAGCTCTGGGCCGGGACAGGGGGCTGGGGCCAACGTCCTGACTTTC. Protein: CASSSGPGQGAGANVLTF. The full variable domain, in which reference TRBV5-4 and TRBJ2-6 provide the parts outside the CDR3, is ETGVTQSPTHLIKTRGQQVTLRCSSQSGHNTVSWYQQALGQGPQFIFQYYREEENGRGNFPPRFSGLQFPNYSSELNVNALELDDSALYLCASSSGPGQGAGANVLTFGAGSRLTVL.

This chain joins TRBV19 and TRBJ1-1, with D perhaps matching TRBD1 (5 bases). The V end was cut by 2 bases, the J end by 4 bases, with 8 bases between. The V gene's germline CDR1 is LNHDA and CDR2 SQIVND (reference sequence). This CDR3 spans 13 amino acids. The CDR3 bases are TGTGCCAGTAGTATAATAGGGGCCACTGAAGCTTTCTTT. It specifies CASSIIGATEAFF. Complete variable domain (other parts from reference TRBV19 and TRBJ1-1): DGGITQSPKYLFRKEGQNVTLSCEQNLNHDAMYWYRQDPGQGLRLIYYSQIVNDFQKGDIAEGYSVSREKKESFPLTVTSAQKNPTAFYLCASSIIGATEAFFGQGTRLTVV.

The sample holds one count of this clone. The chain has TRBV6-5 and TRBJ1-5; D possibly corresponds to TRBD1 (5 bases). The germline gives CDR1 MNHEY, CDR2 SVGAGI. The CDR3 has 13 residues. V lost 10 bases, J lost 4 bases, and 14 bases lay in between. The CDR3 DNA reads TGTGCCATTGCGAAGGGGCGTAATCAGCCCCAGCATTTT. Translation: CAIAKGRNQPQHF.

The genes are TRBV13 and TRBJ2-7; D unresolved. There are 13 residues in the CDR3. V lost 5 bases to trimming and J lost 0 bases, with 8 bases between them. Germline V lookup: CDR1 PRHDT, CDR2 FYEKMQ (reference sequence). This CDR3 is CASSPPSSYEQYF. The CDR3 DNA reads as TGTGCCAGCAGCCCCCCGAGCTCCTACGAGCAGTACTTC.

This clone was found a few times. V gene TRBV15 combines with J gene TRBJ1-5; D is unresolved. The CDR3 loop spans 16 amino acids. Trimming stripped 0 bases from V and 9 bases from J, with 18 bases between. Germline V gene sequence: CDR1 LNHNV, CDR2 YYDKDF (reference sequence). CDR3 sequence reads: CATSRDPVDRLRPQHF. CDR3 bases: TGTGCCACCAGCAGAGATCCGGTCGACCGACTGCGGCCCCAGCATTTT.

This chain connects TRBV7-9 to TRBJ1-1; a possible D gene is TRBD1 (5 bases). The V end lost 1 base, the J end lost 0 bases, and 12 bases lay between the germline ends. The CDR3 contains 16 residues. Germline CDR1 is SEHNR and CDR2 is FQNEAQ (reference sequence). This CDR3 reads CASSLGLRGLNTEAFF. In nucleotides, the CDR3 is TGTGCCAGCAGCTTAGGGTTACGGGGGTTGAACACTGAAGCTTTCTTT.

The chain couples TRBV27 to TRBJ2-5; possible D gene TRBD2, 7 bases. The J call is doubtful: the DNA matches TRBJ2-7 better. This CDR3 has 15 amino acids. Per germline, CDR1 MNHEY and CDR2 SMNVEV (reference sequence). The CDR3 region is CASSWGRGTYYEQYF. The CDR3 nucleotides are TGTGCCAGCAGTTGGGGGCGGGGGACCTACTACGAGCAGTACTTC.